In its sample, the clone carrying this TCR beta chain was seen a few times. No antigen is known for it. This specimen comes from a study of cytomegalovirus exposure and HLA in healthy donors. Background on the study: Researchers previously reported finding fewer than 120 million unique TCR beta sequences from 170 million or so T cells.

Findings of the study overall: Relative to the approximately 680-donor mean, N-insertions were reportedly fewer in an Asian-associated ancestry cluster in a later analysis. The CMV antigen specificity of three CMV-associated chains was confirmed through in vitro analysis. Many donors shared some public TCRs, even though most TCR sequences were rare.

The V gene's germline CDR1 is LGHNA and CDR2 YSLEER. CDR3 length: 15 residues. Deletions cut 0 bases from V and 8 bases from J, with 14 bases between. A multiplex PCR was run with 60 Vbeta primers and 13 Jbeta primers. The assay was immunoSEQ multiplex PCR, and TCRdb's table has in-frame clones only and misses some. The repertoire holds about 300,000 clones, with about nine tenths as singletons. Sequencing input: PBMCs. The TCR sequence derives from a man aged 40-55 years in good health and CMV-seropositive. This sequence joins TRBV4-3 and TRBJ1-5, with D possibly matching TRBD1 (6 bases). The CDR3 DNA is TGCGCCAGCAGCCAAGATACAGCAGGGGATGAGCCCCAGCATTTT. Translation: CASSQDTAGDEPQHF.